The 5 T cell receptor beta chains presented below share a single source sample, sequenced in a study of T-cell memory formation after mild COVID-19. TCRdb independently ran MiXCR on the 5' RACE reads; one entry per CDR3 protein. The table has roughly 140,000 distinct CDR3 sequences, 11% to 15% seen once; the top ten hold about 26%. Sequencing was done on a sample of PBMCs or a T cell subset sorted from them (not recorded which). These receptors came from an adult woman who had mild COVID-19 (a few samples of this study predate the infection). Cell type and time point are not known.

The chain combines TRBV27 with TRBJ1-1; D gene ambiguous. Per the germline V gene, CDR1 is MNHEY and CDR2 is SMNVEV (reference sequence). Trimming cost V 7 bases and J 6 bases, with 15 bases left between them. This CDR3 region has 13 residues. CDR3 sequence (DNA): TGTGCCAGCACCGCAGAGGGCATCGCTGAAGCTTTCTTT. Translation gives CASTAEGIAEAFF.

The table lists this clonotype with a count of one. The chain uses TRBV29-1 and TRBJ2-4; 15 nucleotides align to TRBD2. Trimming cost V 6 bases and J 9 bases; bases outside gene matches: 21. The CDR3 is 19 amino acids. Looked up from germline, CDR1 is SQVTM and CDR2 is ANQGSEA. CDR3 amino acids: CSVRVSFGLAGGPGGIQYF. DNA for the CDR3: TGCAGCGTAAGGGTCAGTTTCGGACTAGCGGGAGGGCCCGGGGGCATTCAGTACTTC. Full variable domain (remainder filled in from reference TRBV29-1 and TRBJ2-4): SAVISQKPSRDICQRGTSLTIQCQVDSQVTMMFWYRQQPGQSLTLIATANQGSEATYESGFVIDKFPISRPNLTFSTLTVSNMSPEDSSIYLCSVRVSFGLAGGPGGIQYFGAGTRLSVL.

V usage is TRBV6-1 and J usage is TRBJ2-1; 9 bases agree with TRBD1. The CDR3 sequence is 15 residues long. Per germline, CDR1 MNHNS and CDR2 SASEGT. V shed 6 bases and J 9 bases; nucleotides not matched to a gene: 12. CDR3 sequence (DNA): TGTGCCAGCAGCGAGACACCGGGGACAGGGAGTGAGCAGTTCTTC. Its translation is CASSETPGTGSEQFF.

V and J are TRBV12-3 or TRBV12-4 and TRBJ1-4; D remains ambiguous. This CDR3 is built from 15 residues. Trimming pared 1 base from V and 6 bases from J, leaving 12 bases between. The CDR3 DNA reads TGTGCCAGCAGTTTAGGACTCGCAGGACATGAAAAACTGTTTTTT. Translating it yields CASSLGLAGHEKLFF.

The chain combines TRBV4-1 with TRBJ2-1; D gene uncertain. V was clipped by 0 bases and J by 8 bases, with 8 bases between them. Germline V gene data show CDR1 as MGHRA and CDR2 as YSYEKL. The CDR3 is made up of 13 amino acids. CDR3 region: CASSQDLSDEQFF. Here the CDR3 DNA reads TGCGCCAGCAGCCAAGATCTGTCCGATGAGCAGTTCTTC.